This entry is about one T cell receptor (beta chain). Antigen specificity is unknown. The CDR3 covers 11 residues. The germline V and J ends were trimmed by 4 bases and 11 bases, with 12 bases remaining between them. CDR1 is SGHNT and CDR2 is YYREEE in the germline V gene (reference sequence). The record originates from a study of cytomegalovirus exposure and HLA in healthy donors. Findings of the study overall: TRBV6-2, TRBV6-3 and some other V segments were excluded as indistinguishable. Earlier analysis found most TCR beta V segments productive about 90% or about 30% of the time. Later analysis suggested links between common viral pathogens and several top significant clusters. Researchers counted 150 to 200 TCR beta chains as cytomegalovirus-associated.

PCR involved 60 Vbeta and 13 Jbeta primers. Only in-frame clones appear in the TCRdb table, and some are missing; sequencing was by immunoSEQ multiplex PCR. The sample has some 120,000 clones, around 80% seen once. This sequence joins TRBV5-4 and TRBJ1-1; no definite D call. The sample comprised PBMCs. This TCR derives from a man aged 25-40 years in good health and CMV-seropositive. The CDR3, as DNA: TGTGCCAGCAGCCGAGGGAGGTTGGCTTTCTTT. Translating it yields CASSRGRLAFF.